This T cell receptor (beta chain) was recovered during a study of T cells in Graves' hyperthyroidism and ophthalmopathy. This clonotype was seen at least ten times. As yet, its antigen is unknown. Trimming stripped 1 base from V and 0 bases from J, with 7 bases between. The length of the CDR3 is 15 residues. CDR1 SGHAT and CDR2 FQNNGV come from the germline V gene. Amplified regions were TCR beta CDR3 sequences from RNA transcripts. The HTBI primer set was used in a first-round RT-PCR of the TCR CDR3. TCRdb re-called the multiplex PCR reads with MiXCR, one entry per CDR3 protein. Of approximately 380,000 distinct CDR3 sequences in the sample, over 11% were seen once. The study's findings and limits: Most thyroid clonotypes expanded above 0.001 appeared in blood too.

This sequence originates from a man in his forties or fifties with Graves' ophthalmopathy. The sequencing sample was made of blood. The rearrangement joins TRBV11-2 to TRBJ2-1, with unresolved D. CDR3: CASSLAPSSYNEQFF. DNA of the CDR3: TGTGCCAGCAGCTTAGCGCCGAGCTCCTACAATGAGCAGTTCTTC.